This TCR beta chain was sequenced during a study of response to subunit inactivated influenza vaccine. Germline CDR1 SGHRS, CDR2 YFSETQ. V shed 4 bases and J shed 1 base, with 17 bases lying between them. CDR3 length: 16 amino acids. MiXCR, run by TCRdb on the RT-PCR reads, gives a single entry per CDR3 protein. The sample has hundreds of thousands of distinct CDR3 sequences, about 11% seen once. These data also featured in a second study, about T cells expressing NK-cell markers. That paper notes: The authors made TCR beta cDNA libraries by 5'RACE template switching. This switching added a universal primer site and UMIs. In several donors, dominant clonotypes made up 28.3-60.1% of CD3+CD56-NKG2C+ cells.

The specimen was PBMCs from blood, collected on the day of vaccination. This chain joins TRBV5-1 and TRBJ1-1, with a possible D match to TRBD1 (5 bases). The clonotype was recovered from a man aged 50-60 years who received an inactivated influenza vaccine. Written as DNA, the CDR3 is TGCGCCAGCAGCCTACCTAAGACAGCCTCGAACACTGAAGCTTTCTTT. This gives the protein CASSLPKTASNTEAFF.